These 20 T cell receptor beta chains were sequenced from one sample in a study of blood T cells in healthy people across ages. A sample-barcoded 5' primer and a J-beta primer mix were used in a second PCR of about 7 to 11 cycles. TCRdb called the 5' RACE reads again in MiXCR, with one record for every CDR3 protein. The table lists hundreds of thousands of distinct CDR3 sequences, more than 45% of them singletons. The sequencing sample was made of blood. These receptors were obtained from a man aged 25 to 45 in good health.

The chain combines TRBV20-1 with TRBJ1-2; D remains ambiguous. CDR1 and CDR2 from the germline V gene are DFQATT and SNEGSKA (reference sequence). The CDR3 covers 11 residues. Trimming left V 8 bases short and J 4 bases short, with 11 bases between. The CDR3 sequence is CSPSGSYGYTF. CDR3 sequence (DNA): TGCAGTCCCTCCGGGAGCTATGGCTACACCTTC.

This clonotype was counted ten times or more. The rearrangement uses TRBV29-1 and TRBJ2-7, with D possibly TRBD1 on 6 matching bases. V was cut by 4 bases and J by 4 bases, with 14 bases left in between. The CDR3 extends over 13 amino acids. In germline, CDR1 is SQVTM, CDR2 ANQGSEA. CDR3 DNA sequence: TGCAGCGTTGGACAGGCTACAGGTTACGAGCAGTACTTC. The encoded protein is CSVGQATGYEQYF.

The genes are TRBV6-1 and TRBJ2-3; D is ambiguous. With 6 bases removed from V and 4 bases from J, the gap between germline ends came to 17 bases. This CDR3 has 15 amino acids. Germline CDR1 reads MNHNS; CDR2 reads SASEGT. In DNA, the CDR3 is TGTGCCAGCAGAATACTTTTAGCTCTGCCAGATACGCAGTATTTT. Translated: CASRILLALPDTQYF.

The chain uses TRBV2 and TRBJ2-3; maybe TRBD2 (5 bases). Germline V gives CDR1 SNHLY, CDR2 FYNNEI. Trimming stripped 6 bases from V and 8 bases from J, with 18 bases between. This CDR3 is 14 amino acids long. CDR3 sequence reads: CASRASGMSGTQYF. For the CDR3, the DNA is TGTGCCAGCAGGGCCTCCGGGATGTCGGGTACGCAGTATTTT.

This chain links TRBV20-1 with TRBJ2-5; TRBD1 agrees at 8 bases. J was trimmed by 7 bases and V by 5 bases; bases with no gene match: 18. The CDR3 runs to 16 residues. Germline V gene sequence: CDR1 DFQATT, CDR2 SNEGSKA (reference sequence). CDR3 in amino acids: CSADKIRDRRSGTQYF. The DNA of the CDR3 is TGCAGTGCTGACAAAATCCGGGACAGGCGATCCGGGACCCAGTACTTC.

The chain links TRBV11-3 to TRBJ2-3; D remains unclear. Germline lookup yields CDR1 SGHNT and CDR2 YENEEA. Trimming cost V 2 bases and J 4 bases, with 7 bases left between them. The length of the CDR3 is 13 residues. Here the CDR3 DNA reads TGTGCCAGCAGCTTAAATATTGCAGATACGCAGTATTTT. Its translation: CASSLNIADTQYF.

V usage is TRBV3-1 and J usage is TRBJ2-7; D is uncertain. This CDR3 has 14 residues. With 4 bases removed from V and 1 base from J, the gap between germline ends came to 11 bases. CDR1 and CDR2 from the germline V gene are LGHDT and YNNKEL (reference sequence). The DNA of the CDR3 is TGTGCCAGCAGCCCTTCTACCCTATCCTACGAGCAGTACTTC. As protein: CASSPSTLSYEQYF.

This clonotype showed up just a few times. The gene calls are TRBV20-1 and TRBJ2-7; a weak D match, TRBD1 (5 bases). V was shortened by 3 bases and J by 0 bases, with 12 bases between the two germline ends. The CDR3 totals 14 residues. Germline V lookup: CDR1 DFQATT, CDR2 SNEGSKA (reference sequence). In DNA form, the CDR3 reads TGCAGTGCTAGTTCCCGACAGAGCTCCTACGAGCAGTACTTC. Translating gives CSASSRQSSYEQYF.

This clonotype was counted a few times. This chain uses TRBV2 with TRBJ2-7, with D uncertain. The length of the CDR3 is 12 residues. Germline loops: CDR1 SNHLY, CDR2 FYNNEI. V was cut by 11 bases and J by 1 base, with 12 bases left in between. The CDR3 loop is CAVGPESYEQYF. The CDR3 region has the DNA TGTGCCGTCGGACCGGAGTCCTACGAGCAGTACTTC.

V usage is TRBV20-1 and J usage is TRBJ2-7, with 9 bases lining up with TRBD2. The J call could be wrong; TRBJ2-5 is a better fit for the DNA end. The CDR3 has 17 residues. Germline CDR1 reads DFQATT; CDR2 reads SNEGSKA (reference sequence). CDR3 nucleotide sequence: TGCAGTGCTAGAAGTTGGCTAGCGGGAAATAGGTTGGAGACCCAGTACTTC. Amino acid sequence: CSARSWLAGNRLETQYF.

This clonotype turned up a few times. The V gene is TRBV12-3 or TRBV12-4, the J gene TRBJ2-1, with D perhaps matching TRBD2 (6 bases). Trimming left V 3 bases short and J 3 bases short, with 12 bases between. The CDR3 loop spans 15 amino acids. The CDR3 loop is CASSFGTGVYNEQFF. The CDR3 DNA reads as TGTGCCAGCAGTTTTGGGACTGGGGTCTACAATGAGCAGTTCTTC.

There are a few counts of this clonotype. This chain joins TRBV4-3 and TRBJ2-7; 9 nucleotides match TRBD1. The length of the CDR3 is 15 residues. The J segment lost 6 bases and the V segment lost 1 base, leaving 7 bases of the junction unmatched. The V gene's germline CDR1 is LGHNA and CDR2 YSLEER. This CDR3 is CASSQVRGQGVEQYF. DNA of the CDR3: TGCGCCAGCAGCCAAGTTCGGGGACAGGGAGTCGAGCAGTACTTC.

The chain has TRBV29-1 and TRBJ2-7; D remains unclear. Trimming pared 5 bases from V and 0 bases from J, leaving 11 bases between. The CDR3 length is 13 residues. Germline assignment: CDR1 SQVTM and CDR2 ANQGSEA. CDR3 sequence reads: CSVNDPPSYEQYF. The CDR3 DNA reads TGCAGCGTTAATGACCCCCCCTCCTACGAGCAGTACTTC.

The rearrangement uses TRBV5-1 and TRBJ1-6; D possibly corresponds to TRBD1 (5 bases). The CDR3 is made up of 15 amino acids. The germline gives CDR1 SGHRS, CDR2 YFSETQ. V shed 6 bases and J shed 5 bases, with 15 bases lying between them. CDR3 sequence reads: CASKLGGIDNSPLHF. CDR3 coding DNA: TGCGCCAGCAAGCTTGGGGGTATCGATAATTCACCCCTCCACTTT.

This rearrangement joins TRBV10-2 to TRBJ1-6, with 8 bases lining up with TRBD1. This CDR3 comprises 13 residues. After removal of 7 bases from V and 11 bases from J, the junction contained 7 bases not matched to a gene. Germline V gene lookup returns CDR1 WSHSY and CDR2 SAAADI. This CDR3 reads CASTRQGNTPLHF. The CDR3 region has the DNA TGCGCCAGCACTCGACAGGGGAATACACCCCTCCACTTT.

This clonotype showed up just a few times. This chain joins TRBV20-1 and TRBJ2-2, with TRBD2 identical over 7 bases. Germline V CDR1 and CDR2: DFQATT, SNEGSKA (reference sequence). With 0 bases clipped from V and 4 bases from J, the junction kept 5 bases outside the gene matches. The CDR3 is made up of 15 amino acids. The CDR3 DNA reads as TGCAGTGCTAGAGATGGAGGGAGGGTCACCGGGGAGCTGTTTTTT. Translating gives CSARDGGRVTGELFF.

DNA for the CDR3: TGTGCCACCAGTGATTCACCTACGACAGGGCTCTACGAGCAGTACTTC. Translating gives CATSDSPTTGLYEQYF. The gene calls are TRBV24-1 and TRBJ2-7, with 7 bases aligning to TRBD1. The germline CDR1 and CDR2 sequences are KGHDR and SFDVKD. Trimming cost V 2 bases and J 3 bases; bases outside gene matches: 9. The CDR3 contains 16 residues.

The rearrangement joins TRBV2 to TRBJ2-5; 8 positions agree with TRBD1. The J call is doubtful: the DNA matches TRBJ2-7 better. CDR3 length: 15 amino acids. The V gene's germline CDR1 is SNHLY and CDR2 FYNNEI. The CDR3 region is CASSLLTGASNEQYV. CDR3 bases: TGTGCCAGCAGCCTATTGACAGGGGCCAGCAACGAGCAGTACGTC.

The chain is built from TRBV20-1 and TRBJ2-5; TRBD2 aligns across 10 bases. The DNA end is more similar to TRBJ2-7, so the J call may be wrong. The germline gives CDR1 DFQATT, CDR2 SNEGSKA (reference sequence). This CDR3 has 17 amino acids. CDR3 in DNA: TGCAGTGCCCCACCAAAGTTTCTAGCGGGAGCCTCCTACGAGCAGTACTTC. Translated: CSAPPKFLAGASYEQYF.

This rearrangement joins TRBV20-1 to TRBJ2-5; D is perhaps TRBD2 (5 bases). CDR1 is DFQATT, CDR2 SNEGSKA, per germline (reference sequence). Trimming pared 0 bases from V and 4 bases from J, leaving 9 bases between. CDR3 size: 13 residues. CDR3: CSARDPGLETQYF. The CDR3 coding sequence is TGCAGTGCTAGAGACCCGGGGTTAGAGACCCAGTACTTC.